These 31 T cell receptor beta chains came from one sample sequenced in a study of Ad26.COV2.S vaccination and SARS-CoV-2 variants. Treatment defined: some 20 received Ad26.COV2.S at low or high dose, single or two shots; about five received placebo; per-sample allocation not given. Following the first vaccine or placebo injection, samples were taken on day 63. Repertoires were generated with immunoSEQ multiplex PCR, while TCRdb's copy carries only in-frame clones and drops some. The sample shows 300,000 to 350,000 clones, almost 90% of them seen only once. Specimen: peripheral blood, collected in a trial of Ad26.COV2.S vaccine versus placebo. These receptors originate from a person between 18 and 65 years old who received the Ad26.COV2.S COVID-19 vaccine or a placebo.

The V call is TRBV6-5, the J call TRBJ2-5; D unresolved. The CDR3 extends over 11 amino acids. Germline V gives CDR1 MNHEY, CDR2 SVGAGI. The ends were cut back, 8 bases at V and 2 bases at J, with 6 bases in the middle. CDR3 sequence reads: CASLLQETQYF. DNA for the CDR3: TGTGCCAGCCTTCTACAAGAGACCCAGTACTTC.

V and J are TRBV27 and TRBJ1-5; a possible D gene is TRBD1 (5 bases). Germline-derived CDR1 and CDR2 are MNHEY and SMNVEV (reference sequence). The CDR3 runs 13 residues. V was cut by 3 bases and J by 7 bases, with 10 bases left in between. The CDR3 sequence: CASSLLGEQPQHF. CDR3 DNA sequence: TGTGCCAGCAGTTTGTTGGGGGAGCAGCCCCAGCATTTT.

The CDR3 loop is CASSENWNTIYF. The DNA of the CDR3 is TGTGCCAGCAGTGAAAACTGGAACACCATATATTTT. The V and J genes are TRBV6-1 and TRBJ1-3; no definite D call. Germline loops: CDR1 MNHNS, CDR2 SASEGT. V was clipped by 2 bases and J by 7 bases, with 6 bases between them. The CDR3 runs to 12 residues.

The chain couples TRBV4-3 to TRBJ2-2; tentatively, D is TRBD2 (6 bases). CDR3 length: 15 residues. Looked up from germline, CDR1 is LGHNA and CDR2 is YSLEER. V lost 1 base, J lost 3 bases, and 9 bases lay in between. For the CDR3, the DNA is TGCGCCAGCAGCCAAGGGGACTTCTACACCGGGGAGCTGTTTTTT. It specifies CASSQGDFYTGELFF.

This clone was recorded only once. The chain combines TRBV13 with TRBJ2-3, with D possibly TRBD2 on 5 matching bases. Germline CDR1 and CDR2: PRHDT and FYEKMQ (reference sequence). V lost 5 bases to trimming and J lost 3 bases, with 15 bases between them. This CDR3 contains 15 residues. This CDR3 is CASSPRGWGTDTQYF. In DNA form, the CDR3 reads TGTGCCAGCAGCCCTCGAGGGTGGGGAACAGATACGCAGTATTTT. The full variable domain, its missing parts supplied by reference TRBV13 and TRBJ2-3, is AAGVIQSPRHLIKEKRETATLKCYPIPRHDTVYWYQQGPGQDPQFLISFYEKMQSDKGSIPDRFSAQQFSDYHSELNMSSLELGDSALYFCASSPRGWGTDTQYFGPGTRLTVL.

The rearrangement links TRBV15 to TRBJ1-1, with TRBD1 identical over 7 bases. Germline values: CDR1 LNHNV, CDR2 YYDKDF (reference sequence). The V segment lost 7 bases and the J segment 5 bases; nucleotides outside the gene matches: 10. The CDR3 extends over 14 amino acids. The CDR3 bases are TGTGCCACCATGGCGCAGGGGGGAAGGACTGAAGCTTTCTTT. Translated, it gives CATMAQGGRTEAFF.

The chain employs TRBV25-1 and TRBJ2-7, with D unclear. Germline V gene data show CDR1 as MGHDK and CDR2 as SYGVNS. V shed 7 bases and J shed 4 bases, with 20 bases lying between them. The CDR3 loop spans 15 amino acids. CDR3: CASTDSTRFGYEQYF. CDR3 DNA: TGTGCCAGCACAGATTCGACGAGGTTTGGATACGAGCAGTACTTC.

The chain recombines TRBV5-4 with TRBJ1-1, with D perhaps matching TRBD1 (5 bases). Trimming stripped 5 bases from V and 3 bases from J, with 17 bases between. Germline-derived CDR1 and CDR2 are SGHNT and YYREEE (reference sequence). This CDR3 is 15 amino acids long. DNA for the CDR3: TGTGCCAGCAGAAAAGACCAGGGCCTAGACACTGAAGCTTTCTTT. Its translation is CASRKDQGLDTEAFF. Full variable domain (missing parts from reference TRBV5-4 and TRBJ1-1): ETGVTQSPTHLIKTRGQQVTLRCSSQSGHNTVSWYQQALGQGPQFIFQYYREEENGRGNFPPRFSGLQFPNYSSELNVNALELDDSALYLCASRKDQGLDTEAFFGQGTRLTVV.

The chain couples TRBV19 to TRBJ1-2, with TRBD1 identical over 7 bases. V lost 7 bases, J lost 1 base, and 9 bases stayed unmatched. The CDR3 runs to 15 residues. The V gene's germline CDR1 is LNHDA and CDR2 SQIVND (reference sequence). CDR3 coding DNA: TGTGCCAGTACATACCGGGACAGTCTTAACTATGGCTACACCTTC. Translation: CASTYRDSLNYGYTF.

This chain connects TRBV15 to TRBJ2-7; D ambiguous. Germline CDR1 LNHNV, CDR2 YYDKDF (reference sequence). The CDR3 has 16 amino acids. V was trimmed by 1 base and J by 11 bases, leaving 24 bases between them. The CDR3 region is CATSRGLSKYRPSEYV. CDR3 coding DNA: TGTGCCACCAGCAGAGGCCTCTCCAAATACCGCCCCTCGGAGTACGTC.

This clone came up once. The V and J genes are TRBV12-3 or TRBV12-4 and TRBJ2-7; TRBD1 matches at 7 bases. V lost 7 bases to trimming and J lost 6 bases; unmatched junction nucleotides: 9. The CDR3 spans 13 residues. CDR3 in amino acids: CASTLTGTLEQYF. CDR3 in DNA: TGTGCCAGCACCCTGACAGGGACGCTCGAGCAGTACTTC.

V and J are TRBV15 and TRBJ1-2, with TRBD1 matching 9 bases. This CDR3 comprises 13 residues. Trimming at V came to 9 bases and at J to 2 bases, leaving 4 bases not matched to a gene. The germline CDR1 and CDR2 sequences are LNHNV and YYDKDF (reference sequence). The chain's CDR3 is CATGTGSNYGYTF. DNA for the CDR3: TGTGCCACGGGGACAGGGAGCAACTATGGCTACACCTTC. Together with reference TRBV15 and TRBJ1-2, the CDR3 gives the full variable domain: DAMVIQNPRYQVTQFGKPVTLSCSQTLNHNVMYWYQQKSSQAPKLLFHYYDKDFNNEADTPDNFQSRRPNTSFCFLDIRSPGLGDTAMYLCATGTGSNYGYTFGSGTRLTVV.

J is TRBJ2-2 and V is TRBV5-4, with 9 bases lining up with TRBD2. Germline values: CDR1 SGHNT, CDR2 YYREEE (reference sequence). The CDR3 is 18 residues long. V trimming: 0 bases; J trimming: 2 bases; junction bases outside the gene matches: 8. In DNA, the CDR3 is TGTGCCAGCAGCTTGGAGGTTAGCGGGAGAGTAAACACCGGGGAGCTGTTTTTT. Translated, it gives CASSLEVSGRVNTGELFF.

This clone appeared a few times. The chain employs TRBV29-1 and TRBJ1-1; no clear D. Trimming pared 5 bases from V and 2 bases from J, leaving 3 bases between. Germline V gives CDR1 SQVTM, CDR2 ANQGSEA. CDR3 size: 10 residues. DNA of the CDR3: TGCAGCGTTCTTAACACTGAAGCTTTCTTT. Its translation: CSVLNTEAFF.

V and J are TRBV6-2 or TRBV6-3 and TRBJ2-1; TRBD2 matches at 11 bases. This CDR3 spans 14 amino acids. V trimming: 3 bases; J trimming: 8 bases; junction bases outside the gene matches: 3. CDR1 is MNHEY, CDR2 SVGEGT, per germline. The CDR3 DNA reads TGTGCCAGCAGTTATCGGGGACTAGCGGATGAGCAGTTCTTC. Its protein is CASSYRGLADEQFF.

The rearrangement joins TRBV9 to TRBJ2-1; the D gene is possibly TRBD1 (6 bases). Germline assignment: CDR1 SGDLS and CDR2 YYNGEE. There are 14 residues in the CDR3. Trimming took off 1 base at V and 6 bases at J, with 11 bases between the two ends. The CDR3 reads CASSVTGTVNEQFF. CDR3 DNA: TGTGCCAGCAGCGTAACAGGGACGGTCAATGAGCAGTTCTTC.

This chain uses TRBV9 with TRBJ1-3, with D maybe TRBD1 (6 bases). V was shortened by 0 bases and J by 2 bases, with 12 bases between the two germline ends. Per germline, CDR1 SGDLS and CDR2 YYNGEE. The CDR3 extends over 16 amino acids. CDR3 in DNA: TGTGCCAGCAGCGTAGGATTGGACAGCCCTGGAAACACCATATATTTT. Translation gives CASSVGLDSPGNTIYF.

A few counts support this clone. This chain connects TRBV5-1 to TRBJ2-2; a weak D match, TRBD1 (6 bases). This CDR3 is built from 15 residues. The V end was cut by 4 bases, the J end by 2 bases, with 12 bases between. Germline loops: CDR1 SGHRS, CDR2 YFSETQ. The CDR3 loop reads CASSKTGQNTGELFF. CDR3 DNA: TGCGCCAGCAGCAAAACAGGGCAAAACACCGGGGAGCTGTTTTTT.

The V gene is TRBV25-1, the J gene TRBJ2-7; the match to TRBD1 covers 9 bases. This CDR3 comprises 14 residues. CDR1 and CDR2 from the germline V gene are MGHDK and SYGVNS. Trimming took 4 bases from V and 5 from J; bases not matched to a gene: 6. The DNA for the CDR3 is TGTGCCAGCAGTGGGGGGACAGGGATAAACGAGCAGTACTTC. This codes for CASSGGTGINEQYF.

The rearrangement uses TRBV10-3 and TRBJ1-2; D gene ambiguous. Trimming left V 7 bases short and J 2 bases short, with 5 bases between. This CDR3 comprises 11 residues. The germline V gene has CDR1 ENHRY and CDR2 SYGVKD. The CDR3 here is CAITDNYGYTF. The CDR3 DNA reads TGTGCCATCACTGACAACTATGGCTACACCTTC.

CDR3 nucleotides: TGTGCCAGCAGCCCCGGGACTTCTATAACCGGGGAGCTGTTTTTT. The encoded protein is CASSPGTSITGELFF. The V gene is TRBV7-8, the J gene TRBJ2-2; D possibly corresponds to TRBD2 (6 bases). The CDR3 length is 15 residues. Germline V gene lookup returns CDR1 SGHVS and CDR2 FQNEAQ. The V end lost 5 bases, the J end lost 5 bases, and 15 bases lay between the germline ends.

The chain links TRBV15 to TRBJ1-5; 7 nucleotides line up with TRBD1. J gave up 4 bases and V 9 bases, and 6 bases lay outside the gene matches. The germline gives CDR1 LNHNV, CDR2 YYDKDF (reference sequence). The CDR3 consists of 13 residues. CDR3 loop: CATGDRENQPQHF. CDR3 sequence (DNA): TGTGCCACGGGGGACAGAGAAAATCAGCCCCAGCATTTT.

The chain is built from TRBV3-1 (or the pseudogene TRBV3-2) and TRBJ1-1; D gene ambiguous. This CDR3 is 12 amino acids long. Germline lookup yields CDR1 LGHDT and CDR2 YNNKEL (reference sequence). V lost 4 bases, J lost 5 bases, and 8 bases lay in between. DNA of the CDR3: TGTGCCAGCAGCCGGCGGGGAACTGAAGCTTTCTTT. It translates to CASSRRGTEAFF.

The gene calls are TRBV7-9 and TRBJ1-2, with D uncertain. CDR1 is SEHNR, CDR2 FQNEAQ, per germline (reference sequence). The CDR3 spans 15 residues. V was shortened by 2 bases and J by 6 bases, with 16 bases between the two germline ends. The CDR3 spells CASSLQGLPKDGYTF. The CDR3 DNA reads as TGTGCCAGCAGCTTACAAGGTCTCCCAAAGGATGGCTACACCTTC.

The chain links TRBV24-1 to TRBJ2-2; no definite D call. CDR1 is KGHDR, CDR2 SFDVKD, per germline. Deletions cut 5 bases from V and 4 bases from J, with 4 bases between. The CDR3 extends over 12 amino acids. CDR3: CATSAVTGELFF. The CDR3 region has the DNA TGTGCCACCAGTGCTGTCACCGGGGAGCTGTTTTTT.

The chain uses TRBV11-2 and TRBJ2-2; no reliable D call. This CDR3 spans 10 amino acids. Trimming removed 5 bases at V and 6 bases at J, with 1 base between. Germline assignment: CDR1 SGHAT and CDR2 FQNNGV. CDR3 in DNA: TGTGCCAGCAGCGCCGGGGAGCTGTTTTTT. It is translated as CASSAGELFF. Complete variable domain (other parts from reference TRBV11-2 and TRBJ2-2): EAGVAQSPRYKIIEKRQSVAFWCNPISGHATLYWYQQILGQGPKLLIQFQNNGVVDDSQLPKDRFSAERLKGVDSTLKIQPAKLEDSAVYLCASSAGELFFGEGSRLTVL.

The CDR3 DNA reads as TGCGCCAGCAGCCATGGGGTTGAGCAGTTCTTC. This codes for CASSHGVEQFF. The chain couples TRBV4-1 to TRBJ2-1; no reliable D call. V shed 3 bases and J shed 9 bases, with 6 bases lying between them. This CDR3 comprises 11 residues. From germline, CDR1 is MGHRA and CDR2 YSYEKL.

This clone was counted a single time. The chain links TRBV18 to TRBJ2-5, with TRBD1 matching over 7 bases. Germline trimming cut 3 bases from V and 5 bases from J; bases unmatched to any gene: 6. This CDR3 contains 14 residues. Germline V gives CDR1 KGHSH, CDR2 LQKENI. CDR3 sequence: CASSPTDRAETQYF. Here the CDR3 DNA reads TGTGCCAGCTCACCTACCGACAGGGCCGAGACCCAGTACTTC.

CDR3 sequence (DNA): TGTGCCAGCAGTTTAACCGCGCAAAGCTCCTATAATTCACCCCTCCACTTT. It specifies CASSLTAQSSYNSPLHF. V gene TRBV27 combines with J gene TRBJ1-6; D gene unclear. The CDR3 has 17 amino acids. V lost 2 bases and J lost 0, with 11 bases in between. Germline loops: CDR1 MNHEY, CDR2 SMNVEV (reference sequence).

The CDR3 region has the DNA TGTGCCAGCAGTTACTCACGGGGATGGCAGTACTTC. It yields the protein CASSYSRGWQYF. The V gene is TRBV6-2 or TRBV6-3, the J gene TRBJ2-7; tentatively, D is TRBD2 (5 bases). There are 12 residues in the CDR3. Germline V gene data show CDR1 as MNHEY and CDR2 as SVGEGT. V dropped 0 bases and J dropped 9 bases, with 9 bases sitting between them.

This CDR3 reads CSVDEGRLLGSGNTIYF. The CDR3 DNA is TGCAGCGTTGACGAGGGACGGCTCCTTGGGTCGGGAAACACCATATATTTT. The V call is TRBV29-1, the J call TRBJ1-3, with D possibly being TRBD1 (5 bases). Per the germline V gene, CDR1 is SQVTM and CDR2 is ANQGSEA. V was trimmed by 3 bases and J by 4 bases, leaving 22 bases between them. The CDR3 has 17 residues.